This T cell receptor beta chain comes out of a study of somatic mutations in cytotoxic T cells in rheumatoid arthritis. Using immunoSEQ multiplex PCR, the repertoire was profiled, and TCRdb retains in-frame clones only, with some absent. The sample consists of about 19,000 clones, roughly 77% of them appearing once. Germline V gene data show CDR1 as SGHNT and CDR2 as YYREEE (reference sequence). This CDR3 comprises 17 residues. With 2 bases clipped from V and 0 bases from J, the junction kept 9 bases outside the gene matches. This sequence joins TRBV5-4 and TRBJ2-5, with 8 bases lining up with TRBD2. The TCR was taken from an adult with rheumatoid arthritis. The sequencing input was CD8+ T cells sorted from blood. DNA of the CDR3: TGTGCCAGCAGCTTATCGGTCCAGCGGGGGTACCAAGAGACCCAGTACTTC. Translation gives CASSLSVQRGYQETQYF.